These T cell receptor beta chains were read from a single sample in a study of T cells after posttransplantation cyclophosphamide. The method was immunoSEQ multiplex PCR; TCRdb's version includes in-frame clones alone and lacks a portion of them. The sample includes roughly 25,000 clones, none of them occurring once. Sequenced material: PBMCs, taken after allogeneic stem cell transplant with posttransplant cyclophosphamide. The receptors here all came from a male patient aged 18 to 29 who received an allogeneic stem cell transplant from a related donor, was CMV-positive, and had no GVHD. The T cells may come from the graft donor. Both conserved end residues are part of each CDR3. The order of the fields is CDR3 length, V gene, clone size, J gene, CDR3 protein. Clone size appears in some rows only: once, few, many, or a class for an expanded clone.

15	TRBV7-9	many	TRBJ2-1	CASITLGGGHNEQFF
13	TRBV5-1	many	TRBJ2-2	CASGPPGGGELFF
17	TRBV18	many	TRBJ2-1	CASSPMTSGGIGNEQFF
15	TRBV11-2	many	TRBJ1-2	CASSLDSRAYYGYTF
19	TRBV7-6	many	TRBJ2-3	CASSLGRFRRGTSTDTQYF
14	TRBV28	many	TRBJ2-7	CASSFWPSGYEQYF
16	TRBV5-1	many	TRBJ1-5	CASSFLGPEGNQPQHF
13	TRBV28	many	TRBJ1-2	CASSLSQQYGYTF
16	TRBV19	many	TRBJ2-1	CASSNPGQGIYNEQFF
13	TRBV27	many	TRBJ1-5	CASRKIGNQPQHF
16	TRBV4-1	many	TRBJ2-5	CASSQDGTGWLETQYF
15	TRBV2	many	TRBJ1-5	CASSNEDRDNQPQHF
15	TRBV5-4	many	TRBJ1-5	CASSAGTGGFQPQHF
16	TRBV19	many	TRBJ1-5	CASSYIDRVGNQPQHF
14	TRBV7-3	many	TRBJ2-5	CASSPWGGQETQYF
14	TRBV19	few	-	CASSIVRDSYEQYF
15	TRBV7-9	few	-	CASSLGLASYYEQYF
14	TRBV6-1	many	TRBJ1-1	CASATGSTNTEAFF
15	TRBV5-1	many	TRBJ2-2	CASSSPTGVTGELFF
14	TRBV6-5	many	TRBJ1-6	CASSRQGAVSPLHF
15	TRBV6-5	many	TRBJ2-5	CASSYSGTTKETQYF
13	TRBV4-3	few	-	CASSRGYEYEQYF
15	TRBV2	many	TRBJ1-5	CASSVRQGANQPQHF
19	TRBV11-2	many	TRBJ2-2	CASSLDRLARRKDTGELFF
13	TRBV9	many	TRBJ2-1	CASRGGGNNEQFF
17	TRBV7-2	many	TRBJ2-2	CASSLGLAGGRTGELFF
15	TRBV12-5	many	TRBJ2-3	CASGLGSGTTDTQYF
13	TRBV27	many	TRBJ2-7	CASRDRVTYEQYF
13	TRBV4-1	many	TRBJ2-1	CASGTSGSLEQFF
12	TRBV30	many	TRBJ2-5	CAWSSSGETQYF
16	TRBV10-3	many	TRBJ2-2	CAISGVATSNTGELFF
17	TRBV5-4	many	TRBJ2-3	CASSSGRGGVGTDTQYF
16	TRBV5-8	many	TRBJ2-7	CASSLYQTMPSYEQYF
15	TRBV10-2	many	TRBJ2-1	CASYLAGGPYNEQFF
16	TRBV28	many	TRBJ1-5	CASSSHTGASNQPQHF
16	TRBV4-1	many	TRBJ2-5	CASSQVGLAVQETQYF
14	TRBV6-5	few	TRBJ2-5	CASSYNRGPGEQYF
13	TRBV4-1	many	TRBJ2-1	CASSEEDGIEQFF
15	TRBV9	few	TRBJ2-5	CASSTSGGAVEDQYF
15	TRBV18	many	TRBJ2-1	CASSPRKAMYNEQFF
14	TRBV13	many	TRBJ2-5	CASSLAGGEETQYF
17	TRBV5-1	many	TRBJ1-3	CASSLATGADSGNTIYF
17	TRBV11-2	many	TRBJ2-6	CASSLGPHHSGANVLTF
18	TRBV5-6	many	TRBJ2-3	CASSLVAGAPSSTDTQYF
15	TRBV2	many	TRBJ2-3	CASSSDRTRTDTQYF
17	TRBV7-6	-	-	CASSKDGTSGGAYEQYF
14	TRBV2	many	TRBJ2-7	CASSDLAGPYEQYF
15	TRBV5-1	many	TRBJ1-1	CASSPQVGQDTEAFF
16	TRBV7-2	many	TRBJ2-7	CASSLGWREKSHEQYF
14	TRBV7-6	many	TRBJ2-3	CASSLARSGGTQYF
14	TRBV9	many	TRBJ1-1	CASSVEEANTEAFF
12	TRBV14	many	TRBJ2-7	CASSPGLYEQYF
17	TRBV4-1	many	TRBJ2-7	CASSPVEGLGSAYEQYF
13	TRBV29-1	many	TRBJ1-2	CSVVPEGTVGYTF
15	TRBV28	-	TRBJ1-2	CASSLGTGGMYGYTF
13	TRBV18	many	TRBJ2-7	CASSNDRIYEQYF
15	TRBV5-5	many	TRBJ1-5	CASSLAQGVGQPQHF
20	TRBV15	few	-	CATSRDLRLAGGGSSYEQYF
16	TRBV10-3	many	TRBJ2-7	CAISESRRGATYEQYF
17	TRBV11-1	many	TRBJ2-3	CASSFSYRLAHLDTQYF